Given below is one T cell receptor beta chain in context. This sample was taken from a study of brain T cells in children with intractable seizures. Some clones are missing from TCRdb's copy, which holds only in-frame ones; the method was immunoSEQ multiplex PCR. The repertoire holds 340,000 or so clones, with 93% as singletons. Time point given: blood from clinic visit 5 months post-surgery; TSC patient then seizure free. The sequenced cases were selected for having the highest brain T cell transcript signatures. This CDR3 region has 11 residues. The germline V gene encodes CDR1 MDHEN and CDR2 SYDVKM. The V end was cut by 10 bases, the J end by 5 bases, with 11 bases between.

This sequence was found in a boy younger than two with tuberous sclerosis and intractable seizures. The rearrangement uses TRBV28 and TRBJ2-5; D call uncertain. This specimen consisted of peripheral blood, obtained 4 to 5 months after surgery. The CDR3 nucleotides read TGTGCCATCACGGGCGAGGAGACCCAGTACTTC. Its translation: CAITGEETQYF.